The present T cell receptor (beta chain) was sequenced within a study of beta chain features in type 1 diabetes. V was trimmed by 1 base and J by 5 bases, leaving 21 bases between them. The V gene's germline CDR1 is SGHVS and CDR2 FNYEAQ. CDR3 length: 18 amino acids. Every participating donor gave one draw, a heparinised blood sample averaging around 0.11 L. The sequenced template was cDNA made from the entire isolated RNA. Naive, central memory and regulatory T cell samples averaged about 3.57 million immunoSEQ reads each. Repertoires were generated with immunoSEQ multiplex PCR, while TCRdb's copy carries only in-frame clones and drops some. The sample carries 200,000 to 250,000 clones, 7.5% to 10% recorded once. This clone has more than one count but fewer than ten. Antigen unknown. The study's findings and limits: For type 1 diabetes patients, VDJ junctions showed fewer insertions and more deletions. It was among patients, rather than healthy donors, that naive, central memory and Treg TCRB repertoires appeared more similar.

Sequenced sample: naive CD4+ T cells from blood. The genes are TRBV7-6 and TRBJ2-1, with D perhaps TRBD2 (7 bases). The TCR was taken from a woman aged 18-29 years in good health. The CDR3 loop is CASSLEGGAGLLNNEQFF. The CDR3 coding sequence is TGTGCCAGCAGCTTAGAGGGGGGGGCGGGCCTTTTAAACAATGAGCAGTTCTTC.